The sample holds a few counts of the clone carrying this T cell receptor beta chain. The same CDR3 arises from other DNA sequences in this sample as well. The record originates from a study of blood T cell repertoires in COVID-19. Study at large: Whether acute or convalescent, the COVID-19 samples came from the United States, Italy and Spain. T cells, B-cell-depleted T cells, or PBMCs supplied cDNA or gDNA.

The method was immunoSEQ multiplex PCR; TCRdb's version includes in-frame clones alone and lacks a portion of them. The table records 100,000 to 150,000 clones, around four fifths of them present only once. Germline V lookup: CDR1 GTSNPN, CDR2 SVGIG (reference sequence). The CDR3 covers 15 residues. Trimming took 3 bases from V and 5 from J, leaving 16 bases between them. V usage is TRBV30 and J usage is TRBJ2-2; D might be TRBD2 (7 bases). The sample taken for sequencing was peripheral blood. This clonotype originated in a man in his 60s with acute or convalescent COVID-19. CDR3 region: CAWRRGGGETGELFF. The CDR3 DNA follows: TGTGCCTGGAGGAGGGGGGGCGGAGAGACCGGGGAGCTGTTTTTT.